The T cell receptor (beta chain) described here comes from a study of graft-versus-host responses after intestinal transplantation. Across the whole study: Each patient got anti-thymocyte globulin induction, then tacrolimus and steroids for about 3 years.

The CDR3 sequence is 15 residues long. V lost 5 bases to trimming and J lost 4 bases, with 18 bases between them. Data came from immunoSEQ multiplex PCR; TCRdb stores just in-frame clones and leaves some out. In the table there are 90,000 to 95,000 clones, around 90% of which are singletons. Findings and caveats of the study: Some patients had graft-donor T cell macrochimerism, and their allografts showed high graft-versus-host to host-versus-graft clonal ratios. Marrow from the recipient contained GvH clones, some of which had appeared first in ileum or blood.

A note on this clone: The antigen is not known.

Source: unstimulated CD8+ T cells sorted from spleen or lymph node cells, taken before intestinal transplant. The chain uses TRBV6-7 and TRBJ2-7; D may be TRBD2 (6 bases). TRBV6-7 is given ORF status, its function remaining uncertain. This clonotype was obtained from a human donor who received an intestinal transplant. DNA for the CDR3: TGTGCCAGCAGTGCTAACCGGGCCCGGGGGTACGAGCAGTACTTC. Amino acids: CASSANRARGYEQYF.